A selection of T cell receptor beta chains follows, all from one sample in a study of blood T cell repertoires in COVID-19. Method: immunoSEQ multiplex PCR; TCRdb's copy keeps in-frame clones and lacks some. The sample records some 120,000 clones, around 85% being singletons. The material sequenced was peripheral blood. These receptors originate from a man aged 25-45 years with COVID-19, enrolled during active disease. The conserved cysteine and the conserved F or W are not part of the CDR3 here. Fields, in order: J gene, V gene, CDR3 protein.

TRBJ1-2	TRBV25-1	ASTPGRGYT
TRBJ1-1	TRBV4-1	ASSQDFSVEAF
TRBJ2-2	TRBV12-3/TRBV12-4	ASSSSRGELF
TRBJ2-1	TRBV5-1	ASSLPKTGQYPYNEQF
TRBJ1-2	TRBV2	ASSEREGGADGYT
TRBJ1-2	TRBV18	ASSPPGQANYGYT
TRBJ2-1	TRBV7-7	ASSPAGSGSYNEQF
TRBJ2-1	TRBV4-2	ASSRGNSGSFNEQF
TRBJ1-2	TRBV27	ASSPLGGAGYGYT
TRBJ1-5	TRBV19	ASSARDRAYQPQH
TRBJ1-2	TRBV5-6	ASSLGTPHYGYT
TRBJ2-1	TRBV24-1	ATSDNGRADEQF
TRBJ2-3	TRBV19	ASSSVTDTQY
TRBJ1-2	TRBV7-9	ASSFGVDGYT
TRBJ1-3	TRBV29-1	SVGPTGTDSGNTIY
TRBJ1-5	TRBV4-1	ASSQEDRGFNQPQH
TRBJ2-2	TRBV19	ASSIWGGNTGELF
TRBJ1-2	TRBV7-9	ATGQVGYYGYT
TRBJ2-1	TRBV6-5	ASSFRTGGKQF
TRBJ2-7	TRBV2	ASSEEDRASYEQY
TRBJ2-3	TRBV4-3	ASSQDWRSGGSLDTQY
TRBJ1-4	TRBV13	ASSLGDLSGEKLF
TRBJ1-1	TRBV28	ASSLSSGFTEAF
TRBJ2-1	TRBV5-1	ASSLAGPQEGYEQF
TRBJ1-4	TRBV19	ASTTGFDEKLF
TRBJ1-3	TRBV7-6	ASSRGQSYSGNTIY
TRBJ1-6	TRBV11-2	ASSARLGNSPLH
TRBJ1-1	TRBV6-5	ASSALTANTEAF
TRBJ2-4	TRBV27	ASSFQGGLGNIQY
TRBJ2-1	TRBV28	ASSLSYNEQF
TRBJ2-3	TRBV7-9	ASSELTDTQY
TRBJ1-2	TRBV30	AWSVATNGYT
TRBJ2-1	TRBV30	AWSVGAWEF
TRBJ1-5	TRBV13	ASSSTSGTGGRQPQH
TRBJ2-3	TRBV7-9	ASSPNLDTQY
TRBJ1-4	TRBV13	ASSFEGEKLF
TRBJ2-7	TRBV5-4	ASSSGGGYEQY
TRBJ1-1	TRBV9	ASSVEPDSSMNTEAF
TRBJ1-2	TRBV11-2	ASSLGGFSYGYT
TRBJ1-6	TRBV10-2	ASMDEGGSYNSPLH
TRBJ2-7	TRBV30	AWSVSYEQY
TRBJ2-3	TRBV11-2	ASQSTDTQY
TRBJ1-1	TRBV12-3/TRBV12-4	ASSLTVNTEAF
TRBJ1-1	TRBV28	ASSFGGAGNTEAF
TRBJ2-7	TRBV6-5	ASSKLAGSSYEQY
TRBJ1-1	TRBV28	ASSLIQGGTEAF
TRBJ1-3	TRBV7-2	ASSSRVGTIY